This TCR beta chain emerged from a study of shared clonotypes between healthy human individuals. Details on this clone: Its antigen is not known.

Whole-study findings and limits: Among several donors, roughly 5% of naive CD4 clonotypes were found in common.

The CDR3 spans 15 residues. V lost 3 bases, J lost 0 bases, and 4 bases stayed unmatched. The germline V gene encodes CDR1 SGHDN and CDR2 FVKESK. When replicate PCRs were run on sorted subsets, they used around 0.2 ug DNA, about 30,000 T cell genomes. The repertoire was sequenced with immunoSEQ multiplex PCR; TCRdb's copy has only in-frame clones and lacks some. This table holds about 1 million clones, approximately 76% found once. Sequenced: memory CD4+ T cells sorted from blood. The subset: CD45RA-negative fraction. The chain joins TRBV14 to TRBJ2-7; 8 bases are a match to TRBD2. The source is a man aged 18 to 29 in good health. The CDR3 DNA is TGTGCCAGCAGCCAGGGACTAGTTACCTCCTACGAGCAGTACTTC. It specifies CASSQGLVTSYEQYF.